These 23 T cell receptor beta chains originate from one sample sequenced in a study of vaccination and CD4 T cells after COVID-19. The time point: late sampling 161 to 241 days after vaccination in three convalescent patients. As to treatment: roughly 11-day PBMC culture with coronavirus spike peptide pools or control peptides (ViraFEST assay). Sequence data for DNA of cultured CD4+ T cells were generated by the Oncomine TCR Beta short-read assay. TCRdb itself ran the PCR reads through MiXCR, one entry per CDR3 protein. Among more than 20,000 distinct CDR3 sequences, roughly 33% were seen once, and the ten largest hold over 10%. The antigens for these receptors are not known. The specimen was CD4+ T cells from blood, cultured in vitro, collected about 7 months after SARS-CoV-2 vaccination. The source is a human donor who had recovered from COVID-19.

The chain links TRBV25-1 to TRBJ2-3; D gene unclear. Germline lookup yields CDR1 MGHDK and CDR2 SYGVNS. Trimming pared 3 bases from V and 0 bases from J, leaving 13 bases between. This CDR3 spans 16 amino acids. CDR3 sequence: CASSEGSGKSTDTQYF. CDR3 bases: TGTGCCAGCAGTGAGGGGTCGGGCAAGAGCACAGATACGCAGTATTTT.

The V gene is TRBV2, the J gene TRBJ1-5; TRBD1 matches 8 bases. Germline CDR1 is SNHLY and CDR2 is FYNNEI. The CDR3 extends over 14 amino acids. Trimming at V came to 4 bases and at J to 4 bases, leaving 3 bases not matched to a gene. CDR3 DNA: TGTGCCAGCAGTGGACAGGGGTGGAATCAGCCCCAGCATTTT. It codes for CASSGQGWNQPQHF. The full variable domain, in which reference TRBV2 and TRBJ1-5 provide the parts outside the CDR3, is EPEVTQTPSHQVTQMGQEVILRCVPISNHLYFYWYRQILGQKVEFLVSFYNNEISEKSEIFDDQFSVERPDGSNFTLKIRSTKLEDSAMYFCASSGQGWNQPQHFGDGTRLSIL.

The chain is built from TRBV7-9 and TRBJ2-1; TRBD2 agrees at 8 bases. This CDR3 comprises 15 residues. V shed 2 bases, J shed 9 bases, and the junction held 9 bases outside the gene matches. Germline lookup yields CDR1 SEHNR and CDR2 FQNEAQ (reference sequence). The CDR3 DNA is TGTGCCAGCAGCTTACCCGAGGGCGGGAGGCCTGAGCAGTTCTTC. Protein product: CASSLPEGGRPEQFF.

This chain connects TRBV6-1 to TRBJ1-5; 10 bases align to TRBD1. Germline V gene data show CDR1 as MNHNS and CDR2 as SASEGT. Trimming took 6 bases from V and 6 from J; bases not matched to a gene: 14. There are 17 residues in the CDR3. As DNA, the CDR3 is TGTGCCAGCAGATTCGGGGGGACAGGGGATCTTTCTCAGCCCCAGCATTTT. It encodes CASRFGGTGDLSQPQHF.

The CDR3 is CASSRRLAGEQETQYF. The DNA for the CDR3 is TGTGCCAGCAGTCGTCGACTAGCGGGAGAACAAGAGACCCAGTACTTC. This chain connects TRBV6-2 or TRBV6-3 to TRBJ2-5; 12 bases agree with TRBD2. After removal of 5 bases from V and 2 bases from J, the junction contained 6 bases not matched to a gene. Germline V gene sequence: CDR1 MNHEY, CDR2 SVGEGT. CDR3 length equals 16 residues.

By proportion, this clonotype is medium-sized. The rearrangement links TRBV20-1 to TRBJ1-2, with a tentative D call TRBD1 (6 bases). The germline V gene encodes CDR1 DFQATT and CDR2 SNEGSKA (reference sequence). This CDR3 has 12 amino acids. Trimming pared 1 base from V and 10 bases from J, leaving 13 bases between. The CDR3 loop is CSARVISGVYTF. The CDR3 nucleotides read TGCAGTGCTAGAGTAATATCAGGGGTCTACACCTTC.

This clonotype was observed a few times. CDR3 sequence reads: CASSFRDRGSTDTQYF. CDR3 sequence (DNA): TGTGCCAGCAGCTTTAGGGACAGGGGTAGCACAGATACGCAGTATTTT. The chain combines TRBV7-9 with TRBJ2-3, with TRBD1 matching 10 bases. With V trimmed by 3 bases and J by 0 bases, 3 bases remained unmatched. The germline V gene encodes CDR1 SEHNR and CDR2 FQNEAQ (reference sequence). The CDR3 runs to 16 residues.

This clonotype appeared a few times. CDR3 DNA: TGTGCCAGCAGCTTGGGCACGGATAATAATTCACCCCTCCACTTT. Encoded protein: CASSLGTDNNSPLHF. The chain uses TRBV7-6 and TRBJ1-6; no clear D. Trimming removed 3 bases at V and 5 bases at J, with 11 bases between. Germline V CDR1 and CDR2: SGHVS, FNYEAQ. This CDR3 comprises 15 residues.

This clonotype was seen more than once but under ten times. The chain combines TRBV6-2 or TRBV6-3 with TRBJ2-1; D is ambiguous. Germline CDR1 and CDR2: MNHEY and SVGEGT. The V and J ends lost 6 bases and 0 bases respectively, with 9 bases between them. The CDR3 runs to 14 residues. This CDR3 reads CASRGQPSYNEQFF. CDR3 bases: TGTGCCAGCAGGGGCCAGCCCTCCTACAATGAGCAGTTCTTC.

This chain links TRBV2 with TRBJ2-5, with 8 bases aligning to TRBD1. The CDR3 runs 14 residues. Germline-derived CDR1 and CDR2 are SNHLY and FYNNEI. J gave up 4 bases and V 5 bases, and 6 bases lay outside the gene matches. In DNA, the CDR3 is TGTGCCAGCAGTACAGACAGGGGTTCAGAGACCCAGTACTTC. Protein product: CASSTDRGSETQYF.

The rearrangement uses TRBV21-1 and TRBJ1-5. TRBV21-1 represents a pseudogene. This CDR3 is built from 17 residues. Here the CDR3 DNA reads TGTGCCACCCCCTCCTGGGGGGGGAGGGGCGGCAATCAGCCCCAGCATTTT. Amino acid sequence: CATPSWGGRGGNQPQHF.

This clonotype was counted once. The chain has TRBV6-1 and TRBJ1-2; D is unresolved. Trimming pared 6 bases from V and 5 bases from J, leaving 7 bases between. The CDR3 sequence is 11 residues long. CDR1 is MNHNS, CDR2 SASEGT, per germline. The CDR3 DNA reads as TGTGCCAGCAGAAAGGGTTATGGCTACACCTTC. It codes for CASRKGYGYTF.

There are a few counts of this clonotype. The CDR3 DNA reads TGTGCCAGCAGCACATCATCAGGACAGGACTATGGCTACACCTTC. This sequence encodes CASSTSSGQDYGYTF. The chain joins TRBV7-9 to TRBJ1-2; 7 nucleotides agree with TRBD1. The CDR3 covers 15 residues. CDR1 is SEHNR, CDR2 FQNEAQ, per germline (reference sequence). The J segment lost 3 bases and the V segment lost 5 bases, leaving 9 bases of the junction unmatched.

The chain employs TRBV7-9 and TRBJ2-7; 12 bases line up with TRBD2. V gave up 5 bases and J gave up 3 bases; unmatched junction bases: 5. This CDR3 comprises 15 residues. Per germline, CDR1 SEHNR and CDR2 FQNEAQ (reference sequence). The CDR3 loop is CASSDLAGGDYEQYF. CDR3 DNA sequence: TGTGCCAGCAGCGATCTAGCGGGAGGGGACTACGAGCAGTACTTC.

The rearrangement joins TRBV7-3 to TRBJ2-3; D is uncertain. V was pared by 3 bases and J by 2 bases, with 9 bases between. The germline CDR1 and CDR2 sequences are SGHTA and FQGTGA. CDR3 length: 14 amino acids. CDR3 bases: TGTGCCAGCAGCTTTTCACACGCCACAGATACGCAGTATTTT. Its translation is CASSFSHATDTQYF.

This clonotype was detected a few times. The CDR3 region has the DNA TGTGCCAGCAGCTCCGGGACCATATTCTACGAGCAGTACTTC. Translated, it gives CASSSGTIFYEQYF. The J gene is TRBJ2-7, the V gene TRBV11-3; D is perhaps TRBD1 or TRBD2 (5 bases each). The CDR3 extends over 14 amino acids. From germline, CDR1 is SGHNT and CDR2 YENEEA. The V end was cut by 4 bases, the J end by 3 bases, with 13 bases between.

V is TRBV2 and J is TRBJ2-7; 8 nucleotides agree with TRBD2. The CDR3 is 16 residues long. Trimming took 6 bases from V and 1 from J; bases not matched to a gene: 11. Looked up from germline, CDR1 is SNHLY and CDR2 is FYNNEI. The CDR3 here is CASRPRSGGYSYEQYF. CDR3 sequence (DNA): TGTGCCAGCAGACCAAGGAGCGGGGGCTATTCCTACGAGCAGTACTTC.

The chain couples TRBV7-2 to TRBJ2-3; weak D call: TRBD2 (5 bases). V lost 5 bases, J lost 0 bases, and 9 bases lay in between. Germline V CDR1 and CDR2: SGHTA, FQGNSA. The CDR3 totals 14 residues. The CDR3 DNA reads as TGTGCCAGCAGCCGGACGGGGAGCACAGATACGCAGTATTTT. Translation: CASSRTGSTDTQYF.

The genes are TRBV20-1 and TRBJ2-7; D perhaps matches TRBD2 (5 bases). The CDR3 extends over 14 amino acids. CDR1 is DFQATT, CDR2 SNEGSKA, per germline (reference sequence). The germline V and J ends were trimmed by 2 bases and 3 bases, with 14 bases remaining between them. The CDR3 DNA follows: TGCAGTGCTAGAAGTCAGTTCGGGAACTACGAGCAGTACTTC. Translated, it gives CSARSQFGNYEQYF.

This sequence joins TRBV19 and TRBJ2-7; 7 bases are a match to TRBD2. Germline CDR1 reads LNHDA; CDR2 reads SQIVND (reference sequence). The CDR3 extends over 15 amino acids. J gave up 2 bases and V 1 base, and 5 bases lay outside the gene matches. The CDR3 DNA follows: TGTGCCAGTAGTATAGGCGGGAGAGCTCCCTACGAGCAGTACTTC. It encodes CASSIGGRAPYEQYF.

V and J are TRBV9 and TRBJ2-3; maybe TRBD2 (5 bases). CDR1 is SGDLS, CDR2 YYNGEE, per germline. The CDR3 runs to 14 residues. With 0 bases removed from V and 4 bases from J, the gap between germline ends came to 9 bases. CDR3 sequence reads: CASSVGGSSDTQYF. CDR3 bases: TGTGCCAGCAGCGTAGGTGGGAGCTCAGATACGCAGTATTTT.

This clonotype has only a few counts. The chain carries TRBV4-2 and TRBJ2-5, with 7 bases lining up with TRBD2. The CDR3 contains 16 residues. Per the germline V gene, CDR1 is LGHNA and CDR2 is YNFKEQ. V trimming: 5 bases; J trimming: 4 bases; junction bases outside the gene matches: 13. CDR3 protein: CASSGGDRGDRETQYF. Written as DNA, the CDR3 is TGTGCCAGCAGCGGGGGGGATCGGGGCGATAGAGAGACCCAGTACTTC.

Only a few counts were recorded for this clonotype. This chain connects TRBV11-2 to TRBJ1-2, with TRBD1 identical over 7 bases. V shed 7 bases and J 6 bases; nucleotides not matched to a gene: 8. The CDR3 is 13 amino acids. Germline loops: CDR1 SGHAT, CDR2 FQNNGV. The CDR3 protein is CASTIDRDHGYTF. Here the CDR3 DNA reads TGTGCCAGCACCATCGACAGGGATCATGGCTACACCTTC.